The rows below give T cell receptor beta chains drawn from one sample of a study of cytomegalovirus exposure and HLA in healthy donors. Here immunoSEQ multiplex PCR was the method, and the copy in TCRdb shows in-frame clones only, minus some. Its clone listing holds roughly 100,000 clones. Sequencing was done on a sample of PBMCs. These receptors all stem from a man aged 40-49 years in good health and CMV-seronegative. Both conserved end residues are part of each CDR3. The D gene is left open where the match is weak.

>TRBV4-3|TRBJ1-4|.
CASSQGTRPGGEKLFF
TGCGCCAGCAGCCAAGGGACCCGGCCGGGAGGCGAAAAACTGTTTTTT
>TRBV6-1|TRBJ1-2|.
CASSDGVNYGYTF
TGTGCCAGCAGTGACGGGGTTAACTATGGCTACACCTTC
>TRBV2|TRBJ2-5|.
CASKDSAQETQYF
TGTGCCAGCAAAGACAGCGCTCAAGAGACCCAGTACTTC
>TRBV18|TRBJ2-3|TRBD2
CASSPPFPSGGVSDTQYF
TGTGCCAGCTCACCACCGTTCCCTAGCGGGGGGGTTTCAGATACGCAGTATTTT
>TRBV10-3|TRBJ1-5|.
CAIKGSGDQPQHF
TGTGCCATCAAAGGTTCAGGGGATCAGCCCCAGCATTTT
>TRBV7-9|TRBJ2-7|.
CASSPTKGDFIYEQYF
TGTGCCAGCAGCCCTACCAAAGGGGACTTTATCTACGAGCAGTACTTC
>TRBV10-2|TRBJ1-6|TRBD1
CASRPGTVVNSPLHF
TGCGCCAGCAGACCCGGGACAGTAGTTAATTCACCCCTCCACTTT
>TRBV6-6|TRBJ2-1|TRBD1
CASSSGTGPTNEQFF
TGTGCCAGCAGTTCCGGGACAGGGCCTACAAATGAGCAGTTCTTC
>TRBV7-7|TRBJ2-3|TRBD1
CASSSGQGNTDTQYF
TGTGCCAGCAGCTCGGGACAGGGAAACACAGATACGCAGTATTTT
>TRBV4-3|TRBJ1-5|TRBD1
CASSQTTGVHQPQHF
TGCGCCAGCAGCCAGACCACAGGGGTCCATCAGCCCCAGCATTTT
>TRBV19|TRBJ2-5|.
CASGNGGGTQYF
TGTGCCAGTGGTAACGGAGGTGGGACCCAGTACTTC
>TRBV18|TRBJ1-1|TRBD1
CASSPRGTENTEAFF
TGTGCCAGCTCACCACGGGGGACAGAGAACACTGAAGCTTTCTTT
>TRBV6-5|TRBJ1-4|.
CASSYSSVPNEKLFF
TGTGCCAGCAGTTACTCGTCGGTACCTAATGAAAAACTGTTTTTT
>TRBV6-5|TRBJ2-7|TRBD1
CASSYGDREVYEQYF
TGTGCCAGCAGTTATGGGGACAGGGAGGTATACGAGCAGTACTTC
>TRBV29-1|TRBJ2-3|TRBD2
CSVEAPARGRVGDTQYF
TGCAGCGTTGAGGCCCCAGCGAGAGGGAGGGTAGGAGATACGCAGTATTTT
>TRBV18|TRBJ1-1|.
CASSPPTLGRNTEAFF
TGTGCCAGCTCACCCCCCACCCTAGGCAGAAACACTGAAGCTTTCTTT
>TRBV9|TRBJ2-1|.
CASSISGNSYNEQFF
TGTGCCAGCAGCATTAGCGGAAACTCCTACAATGAGCAGTTCTTC
>TRBV5-6|TRBJ2-7|.
CASSLGQAAYEQYF
TGTGCCAGCAGCTTGGGACAGGCCGCCTACGAGCAGTACTTC
>TRBV25-1|TRBJ2-2|.
CASSELQLNTGELFF
TGTGCCAGCAGTGAATTACAGCTTAACACCGGGGAGCTGTTTTTT
>TRBV18|TRBJ1-4|TRBD1
CASSQQRQGTNEKLFF
TGTGCCAGCTCACAGCAGAGACAGGGAACTAATGAAAAACTGTTTTTT
>TRBV6-5|TRBJ1-5|.
CASSLGRGGNQPQHF
TGTGCCAGCAGTTTAGGGAGGGGGGGCAATCAGCCCCAGCATTTT
>TRBV7-9|TRBJ1-1|.
CASSSHSNTEAFF
TGTGCCAGCAGCTCGCATAGTAACACTGAAGCTTTCTTT
>TRBV6-1|TRBJ1-5|.
CASSITGMKHF
TGTGCCAGCAGCATCACAGGGATGAAGCATTTT
>TRBV7-2|TRBJ2-3|TRBD2
CASSLLAGGQDTQYF
TGTGCCAGCAGCTTACTAGCGGGGGGGCAAGATACGCAGTATTTT
>TRBV6-5|TRBJ1-1|TRBD1
CASKSGTGMNTEAFF
TGTGCCAGCAAATCCGGGACAGGGATGAACACTGAAGCTTTCTTT
>TRBV19|TRBJ1-5|TRBD1
CASTFVVFRDRASLSNQPQHF
TGTGCCAGTACCTTTGTAGTGTTCCGGGACAGGGCCTCCCTTAGCAATCAGCCCCAGCATTTT
>TRBV28|TRBJ2-7|TRBD1
CASSDDRGGYEQYF
TGTGCCAGCAGTGATGACAGGGGAGGATACGAGCAGTACTTC
>TRBV7-9|TRBJ2-3|.
CASSLGGGLTDTQYF
TGTGCCAGCAGCTTAGGCGGCGGACTCACAGATACGCAGTATTTT
>TRBV29-1|TRBJ1-5|.
CSVQVGGSGNQPQHF
TGCAGCGTCCAAGTAGGGGGATCGGGCAATCAGCCCCAGCATTTT
>TRBV7-2|TRBJ1-1|.
CASSLAQVYPMNTEAFF
TGTGCCAGCAGCTTAGCGCAGGTATACCCCATGAACACTGAAGCTTTCTTT
>TRBV29-1|TRBJ2-2|.
CSVEPRGTGELFF
TGCAGCGTTGAACCCCGGGGAACCGGGGAGCTGTTTTTT
>TRBV29-1|TRBJ2-1|TRBD2
CSVASAASGRNEQFF
TGCAGCGTAGCGTCGGCGGCTAGCGGGCGTAATGAGCAGTTCTTC
>TRBV9|TRBJ1-4|TRBD1
CASSLGTGLEKLFF
TGTGCCAGCAGCCTAGGGACAGGGCTTGAAAAACTGTTTTTT
>TRBV7-2|TRBJ2-3|TRBD2
CASSLGLAGAIDTQYF
TGTGCCAGCAGCTTAGGACTAGCGGGAGCAATAGATACGCAGTATTTT
>TRBV6-1|TRBJ1-5|TRBD1
CASSERRDRGNQPQHF
TGTGCCAGCAGTGAAAGGAGGGACAGGGGAAATCAGCCCCAGCATTTT
>TRBV4-3|TRBJ1-5|.
CASSQDFHTGISNQPQHF
TGCGCCAGCAGCCAAGATTTCCACACGGGGATTAGCAATCAGCCCCAGCATTTT
>TRBV6-5|TRBJ2-7|TRBD2
CASRHTSGGTYEQYF
TGTGCCAGCAGACACACTAGCGGGGGTACCTACGAGCAGTACTTC
>TRBV5-4|TRBJ2-7|.
CASSLEGRTYEQYF
TGTGCCAGCAGCTTGGAGGGGAGGACCTACGAGCAGTACTTC
>TRBV6-5|TRBJ2-5|.
CASEKAGTFPETQYF
TGTGCCAGTGAGAAGGCGGGGACTTTCCCGGAGACCCAGTACTTC
>TRBV30|TRBJ2-7|.
CAWSEPGYEQYF
TGTGCCTGGAGTGAACCCGGTTACGAGCAGTACTTC